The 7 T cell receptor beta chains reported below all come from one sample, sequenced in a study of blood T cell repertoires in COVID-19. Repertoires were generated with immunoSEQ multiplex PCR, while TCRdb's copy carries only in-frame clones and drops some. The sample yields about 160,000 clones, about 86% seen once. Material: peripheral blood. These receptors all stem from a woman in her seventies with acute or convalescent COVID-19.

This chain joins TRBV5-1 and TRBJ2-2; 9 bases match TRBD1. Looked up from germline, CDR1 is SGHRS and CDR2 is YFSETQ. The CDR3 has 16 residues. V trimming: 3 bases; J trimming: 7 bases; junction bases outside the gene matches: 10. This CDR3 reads CASSSSGTGISGELFF. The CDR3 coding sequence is TGCGCCAGCAGCTCATCCGGGACAGGGATAAGCGGGGAGCTGTTTTTT.

The CDR3 DNA sequence: TGTGCCAGCAGCTTGGGATTGGGGACAGGGGGCAGGAAGCAGTACTTC. Protein product: CASSLGLGTGGRKQYF. This sequence joins TRBV5-4 and TRBJ2-7; TRBD1 agrees at 12 bases. CDR1 is SGHNT and CDR2 is YYREEE in the germline V gene (reference sequence). V was pared by 0 bases and J by 8 bases, with 9 bases of the junction left unmatched. The CDR3 spans 16 residues.

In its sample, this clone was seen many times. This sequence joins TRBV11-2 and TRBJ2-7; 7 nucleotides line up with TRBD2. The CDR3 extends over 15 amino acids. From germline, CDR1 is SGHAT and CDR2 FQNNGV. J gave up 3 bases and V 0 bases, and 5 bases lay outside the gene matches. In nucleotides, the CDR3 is TGTGCCAGCAGCTTAGATAAGCGGGGCGGCTACGAGCAGTACTTC. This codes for CASSLDKRGGYEQYF.

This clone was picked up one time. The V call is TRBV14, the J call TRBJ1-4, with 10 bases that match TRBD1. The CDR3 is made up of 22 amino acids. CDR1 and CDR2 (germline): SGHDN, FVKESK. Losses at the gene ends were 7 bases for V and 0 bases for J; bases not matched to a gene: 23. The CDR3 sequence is CASMRDRGHWTSENPTNEKLFF. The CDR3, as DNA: TGTGCCAGCATGCGGGACAGGGGCCACTGGACAAGCGAGAATCCAACTAATGAAAAACTGTTTTTT.

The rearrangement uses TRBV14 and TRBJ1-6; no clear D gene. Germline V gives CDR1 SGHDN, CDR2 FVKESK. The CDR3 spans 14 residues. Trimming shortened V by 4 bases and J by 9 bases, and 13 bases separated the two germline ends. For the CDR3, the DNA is TGTGCCAGCAGCCGAGAGAGCCCAAGTTCACCCCTCCACTTT. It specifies CASSRESPSSPLHF.

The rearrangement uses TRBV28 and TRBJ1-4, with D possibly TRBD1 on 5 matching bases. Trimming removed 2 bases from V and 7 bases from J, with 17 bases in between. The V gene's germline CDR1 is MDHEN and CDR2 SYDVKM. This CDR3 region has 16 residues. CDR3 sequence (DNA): TGTGCCAGCAGTTTAAGTCGGTCAGGGTGGTTTGAAAAACTGTTTTTT. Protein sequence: CASSLSRSGWFEKLFF.

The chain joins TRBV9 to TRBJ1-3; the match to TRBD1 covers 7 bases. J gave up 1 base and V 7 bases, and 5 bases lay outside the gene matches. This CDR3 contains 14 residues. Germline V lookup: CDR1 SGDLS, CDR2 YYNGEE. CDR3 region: CASESTGSGNTIYF. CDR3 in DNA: TGTGCCAGCGAATCGACAGGGTCTGGAAACACCATATATTTT. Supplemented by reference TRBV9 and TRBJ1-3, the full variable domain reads DSGVTQTPKHLITATGQRVTLRCSPRSGDLSVYWYQQSLDQGLQFLIQYYNGEERAKGNILERFSAQQFPDLHSELNLSSLELGDSALYFCASESTGSGNTIYFGEGSWLTVV.